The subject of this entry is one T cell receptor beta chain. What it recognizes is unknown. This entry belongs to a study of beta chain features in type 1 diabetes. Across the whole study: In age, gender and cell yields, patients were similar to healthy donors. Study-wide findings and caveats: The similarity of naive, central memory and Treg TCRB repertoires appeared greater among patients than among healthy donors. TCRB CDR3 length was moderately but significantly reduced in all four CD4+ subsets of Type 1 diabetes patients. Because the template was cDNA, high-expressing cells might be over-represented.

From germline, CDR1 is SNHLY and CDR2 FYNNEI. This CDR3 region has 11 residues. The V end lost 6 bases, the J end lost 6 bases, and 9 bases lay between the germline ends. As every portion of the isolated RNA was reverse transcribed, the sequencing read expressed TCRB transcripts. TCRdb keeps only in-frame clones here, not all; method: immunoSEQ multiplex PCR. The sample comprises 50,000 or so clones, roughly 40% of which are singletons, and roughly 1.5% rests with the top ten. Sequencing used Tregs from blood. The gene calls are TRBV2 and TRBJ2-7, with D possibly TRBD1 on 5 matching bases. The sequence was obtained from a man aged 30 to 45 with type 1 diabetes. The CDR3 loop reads CASRKGIEQYF. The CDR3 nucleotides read TGTGCCAGCAGGAAGGGGATCGAGCAGTACTTC.